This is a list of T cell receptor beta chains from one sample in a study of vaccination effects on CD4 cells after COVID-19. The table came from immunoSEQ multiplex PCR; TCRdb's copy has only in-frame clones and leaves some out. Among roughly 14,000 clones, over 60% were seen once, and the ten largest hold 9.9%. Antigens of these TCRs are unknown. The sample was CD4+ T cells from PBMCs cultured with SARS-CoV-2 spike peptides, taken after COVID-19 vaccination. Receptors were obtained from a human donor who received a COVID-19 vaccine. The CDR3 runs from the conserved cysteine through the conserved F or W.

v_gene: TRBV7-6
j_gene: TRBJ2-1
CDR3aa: CASSLGLAGAREQFF

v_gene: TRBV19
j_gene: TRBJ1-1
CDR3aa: CASISSRGVTNTEAFF

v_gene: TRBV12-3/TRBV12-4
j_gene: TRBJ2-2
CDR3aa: CASDTDNTGELFF

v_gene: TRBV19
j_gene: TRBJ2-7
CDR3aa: CASSGAAEYEQYF

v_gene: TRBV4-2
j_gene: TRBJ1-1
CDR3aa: CASSQDGTSNTEAFF

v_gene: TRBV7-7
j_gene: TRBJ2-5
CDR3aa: CASTTSPLETQYF

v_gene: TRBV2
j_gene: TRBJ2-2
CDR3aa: CASSEGQGGTGELFF

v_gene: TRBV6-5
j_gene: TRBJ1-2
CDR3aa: CASSYDYRAGYGYTF

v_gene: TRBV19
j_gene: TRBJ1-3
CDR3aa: CASSTTALSLLSGNTIYF

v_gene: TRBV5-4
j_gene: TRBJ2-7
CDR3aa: CASSPQGSSYEQYF

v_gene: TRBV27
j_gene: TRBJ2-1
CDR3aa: CASTSYNEQFF

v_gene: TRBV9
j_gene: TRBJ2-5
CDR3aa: CASSVGRTSGFGETQYF

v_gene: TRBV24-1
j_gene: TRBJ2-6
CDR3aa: CATSAGHRQAGANVLTF

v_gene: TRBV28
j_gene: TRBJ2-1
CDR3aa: CASSPPLAGRVYNEQFF

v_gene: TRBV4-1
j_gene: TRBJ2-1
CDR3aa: CASSQDPYSSGRADEQFF

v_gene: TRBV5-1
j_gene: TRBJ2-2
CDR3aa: CASSLVGLEFTGELFF

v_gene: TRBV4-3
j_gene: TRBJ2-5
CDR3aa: CASSHRLGPQETQYF

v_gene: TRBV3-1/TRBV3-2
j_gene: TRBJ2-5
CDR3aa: CASSQDSGGGAETQYF

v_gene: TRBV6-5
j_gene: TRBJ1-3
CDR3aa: CASSLSTGTGNTIYF

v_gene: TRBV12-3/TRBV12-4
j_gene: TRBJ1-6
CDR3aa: CASSTDRTSSLHF

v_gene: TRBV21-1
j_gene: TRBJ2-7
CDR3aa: CASSKRNASSYEQYF

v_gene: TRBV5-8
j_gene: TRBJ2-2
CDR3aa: CASSPMTRSGELFF

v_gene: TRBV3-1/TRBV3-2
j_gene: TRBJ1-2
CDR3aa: CASSQAQPYGYTF